Shown below are 8 T cell receptor beta chains from a single sample sequenced in a study of preoperative IRX-2 immunotherapy in early breast cancer (dated by TCRdb to the late 2010s). Sample treatment or condition, as interpreted from the label and publication: preoperative locoregional IRX-2 cytokine immunotherapy. The library was produced with the immunoSEQ multiplex PCR assay. The source is immuneACCESS, and TCRdb retained only in-frame sequences with V and J called. Part of the clones is not carried over; for the studies checked, unresolved V genes explain less than half of this, and the remainder is unexplained. This sample lists 30,000 to 45,000 clones; 82% were detected once. The top ten clones comprise roughly 1.5% of the sample. Here the sequenced sample was lymph node tissue, taken after IRX-2 immunotherapy. The receptors originated from a human donor with breast cancer.

The chain couples TRBV5-1 to TRBJ2-2; 10 positions match TRBD2. J was trimmed by 4 bases and V by 4 bases; bases with no gene match: 4. Germline assignment: CDR1 SGHRS and CDR2 YFSETQ. The CDR3 is 15 amino acids. CDR3 coding DNA: TGCGCCAGCAGCAAGGGACTAGCGAGCACCGGGGAGCTGTTTTTT. Its translation is CASSKGLASTGELFF.

This CDR3 is CASSQDRSFSYEQYF. For the CDR3, the DNA is TGCGCCAGCAGCCAAGATCGGAGCTTCTCCTACGAGCAGTACTTC. The rearrangement links TRBV4-1 to TRBJ2-7; D gene uncertain. Germline CDR1 reads MGHRA; CDR2 reads YSYEKL. The CDR3 has 15 amino acids. V gave up 0 bases and J gave up 0 bases, with 9 bases separating them.

The chain has TRBV28 and TRBJ1-5, with D possibly TRBD1 on 6 matching bases. CDR3 length: 14 residues. The V gene's germline CDR1 is MDHEN and CDR2 SYDVKM. Between the trimmed V and J ends, which lost 11 bases and 5 bases, there was a span of 19 bases. CDR3 amino acids: CAGRDRDTYQPQHF. The CDR3 DNA follows: TGTGCCGGGCGGGATCGGGACACATATCAGCCCCAGCATTTT.

V is TRBV28 and J is TRBJ1-2, with D perhaps matching TRBD1 (5 bases). This CDR3 is built from 12 residues. Germline lookup yields CDR1 MDHEN and CDR2 SYDVKM. The CDR3 protein is CGIGAFTYGYTF. CDR3 coding DNA: TGTGGCATAGGGGCCTTTACTTATGGCTACACCTTC.

The V gene is TRBV28, the J gene TRBJ1-3; D possibly corresponds to TRBD1 (5 bases). This CDR3 spans 14 amino acids. With 6 bases removed from V and 4 bases from J, the gap between germline ends came to 13 bases. The germline CDR1 and CDR2 sequences are MDHEN and SYDVKM. The CDR3 DNA is TGTGCCAGCAGAATCCAGGGCTCAGGAAACACCATATATTTT. It yields the protein CASRIQGSGNTIYF.

The chain has TRBV23-1 and TRBJ1-1; possibly TRBD1 for D (6 bases). TRBV23-1 is sorted into the ORF group, with uncertain function. Trimming stripped 6 bases from V and 3 bases from J, with 17 bases between. The CDR3 sequence is 15 residues long. CDR3 DNA sequence: TGCGCCAGCAGCCAAGACGGGGGCGGGGACACTGAAGCTTTCTTT. It specifies CASSQDGGGDTEAFF.

The rearrangement uses TRBV18 and TRBJ1-1, with no clear D. In germline, CDR1 is KGHSH, CDR2 LQKENI. The V gene lost 3 bases and the J gene lost 0 bases, with 14 bases spanning the gap. The CDR3 totals 16 residues. CDR3 sequence: CASSPRRVAVNTEAFF. CDR3 nucleotide sequence: TGTGCCAGCTCACCTCGTAGGGTGGCTGTGAACACTGAAGCTTTCTTT.

This chain links TRBV23-1 with TRBJ2-7, with D perhaps TRBD1 or TRBD2 (5 bases each). TRBV23-1 is annotated as an ORF whose role is uncertain. Trimming took off 6 bases at V and 3 bases at J, with 18 bases between the two ends. This CDR3 has 15 residues. CDR3 residues: CASSQSGAALYEQYF. The DNA of the CDR3 is TGCGCCAGCAGCCAGTCCGGGGCAGCTCTCTACGAGCAGTACTTC.